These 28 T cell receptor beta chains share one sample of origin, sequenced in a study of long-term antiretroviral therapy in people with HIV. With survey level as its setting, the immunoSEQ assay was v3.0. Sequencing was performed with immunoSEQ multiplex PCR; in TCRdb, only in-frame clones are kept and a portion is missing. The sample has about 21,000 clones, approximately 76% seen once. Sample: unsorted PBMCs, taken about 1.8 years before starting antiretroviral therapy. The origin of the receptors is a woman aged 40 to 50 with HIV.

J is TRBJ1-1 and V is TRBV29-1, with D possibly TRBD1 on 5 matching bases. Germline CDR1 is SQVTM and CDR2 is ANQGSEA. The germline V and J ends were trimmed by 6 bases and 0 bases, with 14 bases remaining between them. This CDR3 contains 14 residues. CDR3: CSVPSGTVNTEAFF. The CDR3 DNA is TGCAGCGTACCCTCCGGGACGGTGAACACTGAAGCTTTCTTT.

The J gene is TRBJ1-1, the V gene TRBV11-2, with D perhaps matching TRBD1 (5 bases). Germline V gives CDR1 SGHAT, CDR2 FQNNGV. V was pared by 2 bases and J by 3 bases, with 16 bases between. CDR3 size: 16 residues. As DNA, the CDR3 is TGTGCCAGCAGCTTACACGCAGGGCTGAGTGACACTGAAGCTTTCTTT. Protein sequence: CASSLHAGLSDTEAFF.

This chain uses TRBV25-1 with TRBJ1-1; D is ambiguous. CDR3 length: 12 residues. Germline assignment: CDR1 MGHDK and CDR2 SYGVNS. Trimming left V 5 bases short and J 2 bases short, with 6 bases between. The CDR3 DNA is TGTGCCAGCAGTTGGGGTAACACTGAAGCTTTCTTT. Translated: CASSWGNTEAFF.

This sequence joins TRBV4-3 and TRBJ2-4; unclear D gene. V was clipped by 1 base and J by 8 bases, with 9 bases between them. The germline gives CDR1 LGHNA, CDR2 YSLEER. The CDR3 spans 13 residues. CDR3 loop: CASSQGVQDIQYF. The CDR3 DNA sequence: TGCGCCAGCAGCCAAGGGGTCCAGGACATTCAGTACTTC.

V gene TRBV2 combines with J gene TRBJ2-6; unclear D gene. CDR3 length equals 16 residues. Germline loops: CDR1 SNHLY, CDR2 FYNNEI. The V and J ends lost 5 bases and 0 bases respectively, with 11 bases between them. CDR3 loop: CASSIRPISGANVLTF. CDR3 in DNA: TGTGCCAGCAGTATACGACCGATCTCTGGGGCCAACGTCCTGACTTTC.

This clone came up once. The CDR3 sequence is CASSDSIRDTGELFF. The CDR3 DNA sequence: TGTGCCAGCAGTGACTCGATACGGGACACCGGGGAGCTGTTTTTT. The chain joins TRBV6-4 to TRBJ2-2; D gene ambiguous. The V and J ends lost 0 bases and 3 bases respectively, with 8 bases between them. Germline V lookup: CDR1 MRHNA, CDR2 SNTAGT. The CDR3 has 15 residues.

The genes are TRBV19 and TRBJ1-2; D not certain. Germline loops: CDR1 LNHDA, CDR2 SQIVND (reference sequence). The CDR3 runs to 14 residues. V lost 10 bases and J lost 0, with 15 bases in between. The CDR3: CATRPGTTNYGYTF. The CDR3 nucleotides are TGTGCCACCCGCCCAGGTACCACTAACTATGGCTACACCTTC.

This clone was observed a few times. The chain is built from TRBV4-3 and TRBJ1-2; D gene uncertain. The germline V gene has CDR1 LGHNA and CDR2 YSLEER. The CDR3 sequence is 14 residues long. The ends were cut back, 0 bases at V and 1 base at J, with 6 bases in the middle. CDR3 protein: CASSQERGNYGYTF. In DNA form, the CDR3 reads TGCGCCAGCAGCCAAGAGCGGGGTAACTATGGCTACACCTTC.

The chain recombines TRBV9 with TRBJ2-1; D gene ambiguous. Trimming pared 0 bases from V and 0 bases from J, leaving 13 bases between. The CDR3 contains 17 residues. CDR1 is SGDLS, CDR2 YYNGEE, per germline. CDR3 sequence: CASSVESPESSYNEQFF. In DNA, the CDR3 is TGTGCCAGCAGCGTAGAAAGTCCAGAAAGCTCCTACAATGAGCAGTTCTTC.

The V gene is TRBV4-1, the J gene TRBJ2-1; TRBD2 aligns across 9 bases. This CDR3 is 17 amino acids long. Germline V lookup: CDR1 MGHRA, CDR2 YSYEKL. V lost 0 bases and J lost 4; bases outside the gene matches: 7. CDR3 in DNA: TGCGCCAGCAGCCAAGATTCGGCTAGCGGGGCGTACAATGAGCAGTTCTTC. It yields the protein CASSQDSASGAYNEQFF.

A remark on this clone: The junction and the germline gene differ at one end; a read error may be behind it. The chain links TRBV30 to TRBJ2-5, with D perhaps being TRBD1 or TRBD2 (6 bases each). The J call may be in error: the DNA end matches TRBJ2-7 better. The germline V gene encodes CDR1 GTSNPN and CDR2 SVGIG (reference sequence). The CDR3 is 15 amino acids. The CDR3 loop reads CSFRGRGRTTYEQYF. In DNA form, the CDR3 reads TGCTCTTTCAGGGGCCGCGGCCGGACTACCTACGAGCAGTACTTC.

The CDR3 nucleotides read TGTGCCAGTAGAAAACAGGGGGCTAACTATGGCTACACCTTC. Translating it yields CASRKQGANYGYTF. This rearrangement joins TRBV19 to TRBJ1-2, with TRBD1 matching over 8 bases. Losses at the gene ends were 6 bases for V and 0 bases for J; bases not matched to a gene: 3. CDR1 is LNHDA and CDR2 is SQIVND in the germline V gene (reference sequence). The CDR3 length is 14 residues.

DNA of the CDR3: TGTGCCAGTAGTATTGGTGGCCCTAGCGGGACAAGCTCCTACGAGCAGTACTTC. It codes for CASSIGGPSGTSSYEQYF. The chain recombines TRBV19 with TRBJ2-7; the match to TRBD2 covers 9 bases. Germline V gene lookup returns CDR1 LNHDA and CDR2 SQIVND (reference sequence). The CDR3 has 18 residues. Losses at the gene ends were 3 bases for V and 0 bases for J; bases not matched to a gene: 12.

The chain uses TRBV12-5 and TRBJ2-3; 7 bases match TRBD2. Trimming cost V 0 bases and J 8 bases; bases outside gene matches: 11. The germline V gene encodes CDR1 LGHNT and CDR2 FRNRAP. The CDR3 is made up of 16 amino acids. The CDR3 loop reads CASGLVWRGTVSTQYF. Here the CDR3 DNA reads TGTGCTAGTGGTTTGGTATGGCGGGGGACGGTTAGTACGCAGTATTTT.

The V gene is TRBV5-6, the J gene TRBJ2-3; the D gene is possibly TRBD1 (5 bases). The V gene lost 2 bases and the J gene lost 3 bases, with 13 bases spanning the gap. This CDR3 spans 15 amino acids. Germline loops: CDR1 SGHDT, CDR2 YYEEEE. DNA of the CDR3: TGTGCCAGCAGCTTAACGACAGCCGGAACAGATACGCAGTATTTT. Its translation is CASSLTTAGTDTQYF.

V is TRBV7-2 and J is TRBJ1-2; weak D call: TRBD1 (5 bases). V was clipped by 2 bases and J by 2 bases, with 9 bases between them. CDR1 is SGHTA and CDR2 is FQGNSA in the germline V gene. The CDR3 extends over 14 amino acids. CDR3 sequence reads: CASSLPTGNYGYTF. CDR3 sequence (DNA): TGTGCCAGCAGCTTACCTACAGGCAACTATGGCTACACCTTC.

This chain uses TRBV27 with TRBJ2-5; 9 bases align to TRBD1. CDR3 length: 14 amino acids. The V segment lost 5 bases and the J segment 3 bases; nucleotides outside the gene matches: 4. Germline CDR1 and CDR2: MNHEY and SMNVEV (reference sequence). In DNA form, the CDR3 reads TGTGCCAGCAGTCCCTGGACAGGGGAAGAGACCCAGTACTTC. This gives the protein CASSPWTGEETQYF.

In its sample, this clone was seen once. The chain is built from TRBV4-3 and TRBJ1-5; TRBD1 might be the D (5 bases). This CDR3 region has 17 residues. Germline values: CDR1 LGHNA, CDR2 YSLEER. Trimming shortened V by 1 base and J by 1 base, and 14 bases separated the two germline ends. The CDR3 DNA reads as TGCGCCAGCAGCCAAGGGGTGGGAAAGGGGAGCAATCAGCCCCAGCATTTT. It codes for CASSQGVGKGSNQPQHF.

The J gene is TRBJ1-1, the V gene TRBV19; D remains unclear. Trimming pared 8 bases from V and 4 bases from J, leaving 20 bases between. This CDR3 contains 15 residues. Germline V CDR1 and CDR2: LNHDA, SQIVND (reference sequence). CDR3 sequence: CASLDGKARSTEAFF. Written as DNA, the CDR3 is TGTGCCAGTTTGGACGGGAAGGCCCGGAGCACTGAAGCTTTCTTT.

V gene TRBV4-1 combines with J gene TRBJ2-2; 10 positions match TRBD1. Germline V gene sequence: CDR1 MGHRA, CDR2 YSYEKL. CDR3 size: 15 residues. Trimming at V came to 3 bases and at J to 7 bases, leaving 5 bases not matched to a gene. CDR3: CASSQGTGAGGELFF. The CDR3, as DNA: TGCGCCAGCAGCCAGGGGACAGGGGCTGGCGGGGAGCTGTTTTTT.

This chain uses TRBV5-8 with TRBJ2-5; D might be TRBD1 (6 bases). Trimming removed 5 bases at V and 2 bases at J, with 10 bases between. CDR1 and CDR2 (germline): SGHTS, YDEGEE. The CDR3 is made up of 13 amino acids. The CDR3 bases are TGTGCCAGCAGTCGTAGGGGGCAAGAGACCCAGTACTTC. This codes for CASSRRGQETQYF.

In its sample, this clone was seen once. Here the CDR3 reads CASSLLGGQGYTQYF. The DNA for the CDR3 is TGTGCCAGCAGCTTATTAGGCGGACAGGGGTATACGCAGTATTTT. V gene TRBV7-2 combines with J gene TRBJ2-3, with 9 bases that match TRBD1. The germline V gene has CDR1 SGHTA and CDR2 FQGNSA. The CDR3 loop spans 15 amino acids. V was clipped by 2 bases and J by 7 bases; unmatched bases: 7.

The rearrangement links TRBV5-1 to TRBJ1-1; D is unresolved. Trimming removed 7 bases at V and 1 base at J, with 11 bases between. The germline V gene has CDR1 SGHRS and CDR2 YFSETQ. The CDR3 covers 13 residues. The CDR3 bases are TGCGCCAGCTCAGGACTGGAGAACACTGAAGCTTTCTTT. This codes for CASSGLENTEAFF.

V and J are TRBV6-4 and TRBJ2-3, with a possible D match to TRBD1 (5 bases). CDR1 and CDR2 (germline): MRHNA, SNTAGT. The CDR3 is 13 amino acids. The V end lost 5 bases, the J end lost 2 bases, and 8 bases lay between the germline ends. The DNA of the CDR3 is TGTGCCAGCAGTACAGGAAACACAGATACGCAGTATTTT. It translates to CASSTGNTDTQYF.

CDR3 sequence: CAWSPSGQGAGSSVYEQYF. The CDR3 DNA sequence: TGTGCCTGGAGTCCCTCGGGACAGGGGGCTGGTAGCTCGGTGTACGAGCAGTACTTC. The V and J genes are TRBV30 and TRBJ2-7; 12 bases line up with TRBD1. CDR1 and CDR2 (germline): GTSNPN, SVGIG (reference sequence). CDR3 size: 19 residues. Trimming removed 2 bases from V and 4 bases from J; junction bases left unmatched: 18.

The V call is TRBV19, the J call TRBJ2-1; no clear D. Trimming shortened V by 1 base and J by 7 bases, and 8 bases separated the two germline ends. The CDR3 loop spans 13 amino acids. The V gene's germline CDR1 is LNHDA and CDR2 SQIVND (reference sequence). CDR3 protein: CASSIGRGNEQFF. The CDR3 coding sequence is TGTGCCAGTAGTATAGGTCGAGGTAATGAGCAGTTCTTC.

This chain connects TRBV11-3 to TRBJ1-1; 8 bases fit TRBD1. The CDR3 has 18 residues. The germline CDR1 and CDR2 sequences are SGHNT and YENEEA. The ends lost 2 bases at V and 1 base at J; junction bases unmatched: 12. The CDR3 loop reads CASSLRPNSGTGNTEAFF. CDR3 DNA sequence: TGTGCCAGCAGCTTACGACCCAACTCCGGGACAGGGAACACTGAAGCTTTCTTT.

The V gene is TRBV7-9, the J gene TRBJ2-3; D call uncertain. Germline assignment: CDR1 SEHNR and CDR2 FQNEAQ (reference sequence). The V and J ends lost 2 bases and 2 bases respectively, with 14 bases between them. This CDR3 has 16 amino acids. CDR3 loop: CASSLRGEFPTDTQYF. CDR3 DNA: TGTGCCAGCAGCTTACGTGGGGAATTCCCCACAGATACGCAGTATTTT.